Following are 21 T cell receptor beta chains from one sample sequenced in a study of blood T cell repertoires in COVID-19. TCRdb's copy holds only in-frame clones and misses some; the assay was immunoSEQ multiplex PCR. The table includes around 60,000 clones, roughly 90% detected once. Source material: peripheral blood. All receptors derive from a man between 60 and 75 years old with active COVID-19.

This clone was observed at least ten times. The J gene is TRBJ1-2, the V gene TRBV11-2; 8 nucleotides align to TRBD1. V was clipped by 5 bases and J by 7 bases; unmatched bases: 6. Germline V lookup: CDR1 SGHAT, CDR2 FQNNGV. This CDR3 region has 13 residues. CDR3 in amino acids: CASSLQGAGGYTF. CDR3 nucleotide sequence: TGTGCCAGCAGCCTTCAGGGGGCCGGTGGCTACACCTTC.

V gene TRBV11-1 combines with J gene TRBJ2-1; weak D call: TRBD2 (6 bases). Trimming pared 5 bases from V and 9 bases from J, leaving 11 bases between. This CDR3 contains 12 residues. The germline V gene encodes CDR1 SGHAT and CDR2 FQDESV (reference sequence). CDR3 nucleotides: TGTGCCAGCAGCGAAGGGGAGGTTGAGCAGTTCTTC. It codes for CASSEGEVEQFF.

CDR3 loop: CASSQGDSGNTIYF. CDR3 sequence (DNA): TGTGCCAGCAGCCAAGGAGACTCTGGAAACACCATATATTTT. The chain couples TRBV5-4 to TRBJ1-3; no clear D. Germline assignment: CDR1 SGHNT and CDR2 YYREEE (reference sequence). V lost 4 bases to trimming and J lost 0 bases, with 8 bases between them. The CDR3 is made up of 14 amino acids.

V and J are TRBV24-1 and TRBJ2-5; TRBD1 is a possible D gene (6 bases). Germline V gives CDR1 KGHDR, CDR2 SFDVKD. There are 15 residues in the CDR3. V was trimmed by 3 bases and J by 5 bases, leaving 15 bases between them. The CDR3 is CATSDPSGVMETQYF. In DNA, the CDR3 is TGTGCCACCAGTGATCCGTCAGGGGTCATGGAGACCCAGTACTTC.

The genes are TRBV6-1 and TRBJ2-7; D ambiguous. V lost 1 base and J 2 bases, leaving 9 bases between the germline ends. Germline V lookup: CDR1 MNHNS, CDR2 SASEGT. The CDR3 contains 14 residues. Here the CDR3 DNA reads TGTGCCAGCAGTGAAGTGGCAGGCCCCTACGAGCAGTACTTC. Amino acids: CASSEVAGPYEQYF.

CDR3: CASSHSSYEQYF. CDR3 DNA sequence: TGTGCCAGCAGCCACAGCTCCTACGAGCAGTACTTC. The chain carries TRBV28 and TRBJ2-7; D ambiguous. Trimming cost V 6 bases and J 0 bases, with 6 bases left between them. The CDR3 is made up of 12 amino acids. CDR1 is MDHEN, CDR2 SYDVKM, per germline.

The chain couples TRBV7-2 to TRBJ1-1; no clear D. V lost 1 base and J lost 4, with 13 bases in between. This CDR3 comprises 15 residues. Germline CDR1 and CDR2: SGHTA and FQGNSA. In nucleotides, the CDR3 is TGTGCCAGCAGCTTAGTCGTGGGAGCGGTCACTGAAGCTTTCTTT. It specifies CASSLVVGAVTEAFF.

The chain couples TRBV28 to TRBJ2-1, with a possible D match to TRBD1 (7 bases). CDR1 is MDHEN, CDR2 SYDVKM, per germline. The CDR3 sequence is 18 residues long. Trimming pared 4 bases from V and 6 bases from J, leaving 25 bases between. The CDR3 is CASSSLGQVGLRGNEQFF. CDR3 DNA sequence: TGTGCCAGCAGTTCCCTCGGACAGGTCGGTTTGCGGGGCAATGAGCAGTTCTTC.

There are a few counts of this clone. The CDR3 sequence is CASRLGGQAGSTEAFF. DNA of the CDR3: TGTGCCAGCAGACTCGGTGGACAGGCTGGGAGCACTGAAGCTTTCTTT. The V call is TRBV2, the J call TRBJ1-1, with TRBD1 matching over 7 bases. The CDR3 length is 16 residues. Trimming took 6 bases from V and 4 from J; bases not matched to a gene: 14. Germline assignment: CDR1 SNHLY and CDR2 FYNNEI.

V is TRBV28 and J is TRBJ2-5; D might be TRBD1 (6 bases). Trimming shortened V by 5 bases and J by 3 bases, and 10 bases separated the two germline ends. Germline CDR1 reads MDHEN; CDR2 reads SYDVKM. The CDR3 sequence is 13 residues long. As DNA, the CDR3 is TGTGCCAGCAGTCAGGGGTATGAAGAGACCCAGTACTTC. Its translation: CASSQGYEETQYF.

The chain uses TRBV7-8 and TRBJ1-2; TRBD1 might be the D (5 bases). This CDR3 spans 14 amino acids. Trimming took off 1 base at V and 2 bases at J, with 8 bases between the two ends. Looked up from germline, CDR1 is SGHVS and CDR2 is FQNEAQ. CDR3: CASSLEAGNYGYTF. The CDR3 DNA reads TGTGCCAGCAGCTTAGAAGCAGGGAACTATGGCTACACCTTC. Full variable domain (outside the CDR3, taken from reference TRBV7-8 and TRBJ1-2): GAGVSQSPRYKVAKRGQDVALRCDPISGHVSLFWYQQALGQGPEFLTYFQNEAQLDKSGLPSDRFFAERPEGSVSTLKIQRTQQEDSAVYLCASSLEAGNYGYTFGSGTRLTVV.

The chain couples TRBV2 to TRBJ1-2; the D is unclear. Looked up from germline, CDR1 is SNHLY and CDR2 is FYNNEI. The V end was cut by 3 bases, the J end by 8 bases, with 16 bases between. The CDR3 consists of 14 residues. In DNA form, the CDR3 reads TGTGCCAGCAGTGACAGGACTGCGCCGGTAGGCTACACCTTC. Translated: CASSDRTAPVGYTF.

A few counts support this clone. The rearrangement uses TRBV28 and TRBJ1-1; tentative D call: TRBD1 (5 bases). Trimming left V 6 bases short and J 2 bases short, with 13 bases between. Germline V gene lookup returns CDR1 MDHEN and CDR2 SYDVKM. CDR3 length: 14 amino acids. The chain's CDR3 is CASSPPGINTEAFF. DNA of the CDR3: TGTGCCAGCAGCCCCCCAGGGATTAACACTGAAGCTTTCTTT.

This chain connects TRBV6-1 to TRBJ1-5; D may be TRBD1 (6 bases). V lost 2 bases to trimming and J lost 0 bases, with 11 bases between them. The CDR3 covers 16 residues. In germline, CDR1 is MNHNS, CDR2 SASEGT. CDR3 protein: CASSERGGASNQPQHF. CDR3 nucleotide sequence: TGTGCCAGCAGTGAAAGGGGGGGAGCTAGCAATCAGCCCCAGCATTTT.

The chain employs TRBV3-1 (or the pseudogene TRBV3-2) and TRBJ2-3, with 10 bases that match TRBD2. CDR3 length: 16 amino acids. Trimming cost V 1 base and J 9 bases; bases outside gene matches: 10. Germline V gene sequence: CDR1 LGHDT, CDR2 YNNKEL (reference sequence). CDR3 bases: TGTGCCAGCAGCCAAGCCTCCAGCGGGGGGGGGAAGACGCAGTATTTT. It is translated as CASSQASSGGGKTQYF.

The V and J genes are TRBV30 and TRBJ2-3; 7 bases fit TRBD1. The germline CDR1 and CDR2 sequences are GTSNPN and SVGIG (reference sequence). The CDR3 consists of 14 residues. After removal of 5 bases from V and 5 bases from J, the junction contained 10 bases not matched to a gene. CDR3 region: CAWCLGGHGDTQYF. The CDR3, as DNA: TGTGCCTGGTGCTTAGGGGGCCATGGAGATACGCAGTATTTT.

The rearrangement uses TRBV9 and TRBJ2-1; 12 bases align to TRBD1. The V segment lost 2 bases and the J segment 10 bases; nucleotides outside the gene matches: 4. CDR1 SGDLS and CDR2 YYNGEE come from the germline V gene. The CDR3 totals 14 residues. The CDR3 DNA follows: TGTGCCAGCAGCGTCGGGACAGGGGGCGGAGAGCAGTTCTTC. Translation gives CASSVGTGGGEQFF.

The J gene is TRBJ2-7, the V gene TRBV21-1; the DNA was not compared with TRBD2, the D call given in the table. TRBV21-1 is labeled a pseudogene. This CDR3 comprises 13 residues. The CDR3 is CASSRLAGAPCLF. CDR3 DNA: TGTGCCAGCAGCAGACTAGCGGGAGCCCCCTGTTTATTC.

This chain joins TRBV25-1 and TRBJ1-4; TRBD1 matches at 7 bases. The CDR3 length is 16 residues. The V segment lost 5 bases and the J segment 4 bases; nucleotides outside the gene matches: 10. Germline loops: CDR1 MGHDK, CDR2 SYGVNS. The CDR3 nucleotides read TGTGCCAGCAGTCAAACTGGACAGGCGATTAATGAAAAACTGTTTTTT. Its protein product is CASSQTGQAINEKLFF.

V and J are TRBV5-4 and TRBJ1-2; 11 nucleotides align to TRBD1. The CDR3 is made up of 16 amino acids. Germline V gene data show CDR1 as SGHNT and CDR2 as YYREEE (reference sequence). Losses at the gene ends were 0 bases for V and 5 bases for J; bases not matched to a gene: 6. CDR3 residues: CASSLGTGGTRYGYTF. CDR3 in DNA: TGTGCCAGCAGCTTGGGGACAGGGGGCACTCGTTATGGCTACACCTTC.

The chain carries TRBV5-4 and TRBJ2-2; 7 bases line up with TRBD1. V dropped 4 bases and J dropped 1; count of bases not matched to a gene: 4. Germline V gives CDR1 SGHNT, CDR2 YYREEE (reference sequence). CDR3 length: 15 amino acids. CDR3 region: CASSRQGENTGELFF. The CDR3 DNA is TGTGCCAGCAGCCGGCAGGGGGAGAACACCGGGGAGCTGTTTTTT.